What follows are 31 T cell receptor beta chains derived from one specimen sequenced in a study of T cell responses to AZD1222 COVID-19 vaccine. Profiling relied on immunoSEQ multiplex PCR, and the TCRdb table lists in-frame clones only, not all of them. The profile shows about 130,000 clones, about 90% of them singletons. This specimen was peripheral blood, taken on day 0 of AZD1222 vaccination. The receptors originated from an adult in good health.

V gene TRBV10-2 combines with J gene TRBJ2-1; 15 bases align to TRBD2. The CDR3 has 16 amino acids. The ends lost 7 bases at V and 8 bases at J; junction bases unmatched: 9. Germline CDR1 WSHSY, CDR2 SAAADI. The CDR3 loop is CASTWTSGGVVDEQFF. CDR3 DNA: TGCGCCAGCACATGGACTAGCGGGGGGGTCGTAGATGAGCAGTTCTTC.

The rearrangement links TRBV5-4 to TRBJ2-7; no reliable D call. V lost 0 bases to trimming and J lost 4 bases, with 11 bases between them. CDR1 and CDR2 (germline): SGHNT, YYREEE (reference sequence). CDR3 length equals 14 residues. The CDR3 region has the DNA TGTGCCAGCAGCTTGGCTACCGGTAAATACGAGCAGTACTTC. Amino acids: CASSLATGKYEQYF.

The J gene is TRBJ1-1, the V gene TRBV19, with D possibly matching TRBD1 (5 bases). V was shortened by 3 bases and J by 3 bases, with 8 bases between the two germline ends. The CDR3 extends over 13 amino acids. Germline V gene lookup returns CDR1 LNHDA and CDR2 SQIVND (reference sequence). This CDR3 reads CASSILRDTEAFF. The CDR3 DNA reads as TGTGCCAGTAGTATCCTCAGGGACACTGAAGCTTTCTTT. The full variable domain, in which reference TRBV19 and TRBJ1-1 provide the parts outside the CDR3, is DGGITQSPKYLFRKEGQNVTLSCEQNLNHDAMYWYRQDPGQGLRLIYYSQIVNDFQKGDIAEGYSVSREKKESFPLTVTSAQKNPTAFYLCASSILRDTEAFFGQGTRLTVV.

The CDR3 sequence: CASSYGGRYYEQYF. CDR3 nucleotide sequence: TGTGCCAGCAGTTACGGGGGCAGGTACTACGAGCAGTACTTC. This chain links TRBV6-2 or TRBV6-3 with TRBJ2-7, with D possibly TRBD1 on 6 matching bases. CDR1 and CDR2 (germline): MNHEY, SVGEGT. V gave up 2 bases and J gave up 3 bases, with 11 bases separating them. The CDR3 extends over 14 amino acids.

The V and J genes are TRBV11-2 and TRBJ2-2; 10 bases are shared with TRBD2. Germline CDR1 SGHAT, CDR2 FQNNGV. The CDR3 contains 16 residues. With 5 bases clipped from V and 7 bases from J, the junction kept 10 bases outside the gene matches. The CDR3: CASSRMSGGAVGELFF. The CDR3 nucleotides read TGTGCCAGCAGCCGTATGAGCGGGGGGGCCGTCGGGGAGCTGTTTTTT.

V usage is TRBV13 and J usage is TRBJ1-5; D is ambiguous. Trimming pared 5 bases from V and 2 bases from J, leaving 22 bases between. Germline loops: CDR1 PRHDT, CDR2 FYEKMQ (reference sequence). There are 18 residues in the CDR3. The CDR3 spells CASSLSHGPGRGNQPQHF. In nucleotides, the CDR3 is TGTGCCAGCAGCCTCTCCCACGGCCCCGGACGGGGCAATCAGCCCCAGCATTTT.

The chain's CDR3 is CASGLGRGSDGYTF. The CDR3 nucleotides are TGTGCTAGTGGTTTGGGCAGGGGATCGGATGGCTACACCTTC. The chain is built from TRBV12-5 and TRBJ1-2; D is possibly TRBD1 (6 bases). The ends were cut back, 1 base at V and 6 bases at J, with 12 bases in the middle. Germline CDR1 is LGHNT and CDR2 is FRNRAP. The CDR3 is made up of 14 amino acids. The variable domain in full, completed from reference TRBV12-5 and TRBJ1-2, reads DARVTQTPRHKVTEMGQEVTMRCQPILGHNTVFWYRQTMMQGLELLAYFRNRAPLDDSGMPKDRFSAEMPDATLATLKIQPSEPRDSAVYFCASGLGRGSDGYTFGSGTRLTVV.

The chain employs TRBV18 and TRBJ2-1; D is unresolved. The CDR3 contains 17 residues. V was clipped by 3 bases and J by 0 bases, with 15 bases between them. Germline CDR1 reads KGHSH; CDR2 reads LQKENI. The CDR3: CASSPPGGVSSYNEQFF. CDR3 bases: TGTGCCAGCTCACCCCCCGGTGGGGTGAGCTCCTACAATGAGCAGTTCTTC.

V usage is TRBV19 and J usage is TRBJ1-5; perhaps TRBD1 as D (5 bases). CDR3 length: 13 residues. CDR1 LNHDA and CDR2 SQIVND come from the germline V gene (reference sequence). Deletions cut 7 bases from V and 6 bases from J, with 13 bases between. The CDR3 reads CASNLGGSQPQHF. The CDR3, as DNA: TGTGCCAGTAATCTGGGGGGGAGTCAGCCCCAGCATTTT.

V and J are TRBV29-1 and TRBJ1-1; D gene unclear. The V gene lost 4 bases and the J gene lost 6 bases, with 18 bases spanning the gap. Germline V gene lookup returns CDR1 SQVTM and CDR2 ANQGSEA. This CDR3 is 14 amino acids long. This CDR3 reads CSVGRVRVKAEAFF. DNA for the CDR3: TGCAGCGTTGGTCGGGTGAGGGTGAAGGCTGAAGCTTTCTTT. Based on the CDR3 plus reference TRBV29-1 and TRBJ1-1, the full variable domain is SAVISQKPSRDICQRGTSLTIQCQVDSQVTMMFWYRQQPGQSLTLIATANQGSEATYESGFVIDKFPISRPNLTFSTLTVSNMSPEDSSIYLCSVGRVRVKAEAFFGQGTRLTVV.

The chain combines TRBV6-5 with TRBJ1-2; D uncertain. Per the germline V gene, CDR1 is MNHEY and CDR2 is SVGAGI. V lost 6 bases, J lost 0 bases, and 8 bases lay in between. This CDR3 has 13 residues. The chain's CDR3 is CASRKTANYGYTF. CDR3 coding DNA: TGTGCCAGCAGGAAAACCGCTAACTATGGCTACACCTTC.

The chain is built from TRBV5-5 and TRBJ2-5, with TRBD2 matching over 7 bases. This CDR3 has 16 amino acids. Trimming took 1 base from V and 0 from J; bases not matched to a gene: 6. Germline V lookup: CDR1 SGHKS, CDR2 YYEKEE (reference sequence). The CDR3 DNA sequence: TGTGCCAGCAGCTTGATTGGGGGGGTGTACCAAGAGACCCAGTACTTC. As protein: CASSLIGGVYQETQYF. Filled out from reference TRBV5-5 and TRBJ2-5, the complete variable domain reads DAGVTQSPTHLIKTRGQQVTLRCSPISGHKSVSWYQQVLGQGPQFIFQYYEKEERGRGNFPDRFSARQFPNYSSELNVNALLLGDSALYLCASSLIGGVYQETQYFGPGTRLLVL.

This chain joins TRBV6-5 and TRBJ2-7, with D unclear. CDR1 and CDR2 from the germline V gene are MNHEY and SVGAGI. V was pared by 0 bases and J by 3 bases, with 6 bases between. This CDR3 is built from 13 residues. The CDR3 region has the DNA TGTGCCAGCAGTTACTCCAACAGCTACGAGCAGTACTTC. Residues: CASSYSNSYEQYF.

CDR3 region: CASMGNIANPGTEKLFF. CDR3 coding DNA: TGTGCCAGTATGGGTAATATTGCCAACCCCGGGACTGAAAAACTGTTTTTT. The chain has TRBV19 and TRBJ1-4; tentatively, D is TRBD1 (5 bases). Trimming pared 7 bases from V and 7 bases from J, leaving 25 bases between. Germline-derived CDR1 and CDR2 are LNHDA and SQIVND (reference sequence). The CDR3 length is 17 residues. Using reference TRBV19 and TRBJ1-4 for the parts outside the CDR3, the full variable domain is DGGITQSPKYLFRKEGQNVTLSCEQNLNHDAMYWYRQDPGQGLRLIYYSQIVNDFQKGDIAEGYSVSREKKESFPLTVTSAQKNPTAFYLCASMGNIANPGTEKLFFGSGTQLSVL.

This chain connects TRBV5-4 to TRBJ1-1, with 8 bases lining up with TRBD1. With V trimmed by 4 bases and J by 1 base, 3 bases remained unmatched. CDR1 and CDR2 from the germline V gene are SGHNT and YYREEE (reference sequence). The CDR3 extends over 14 amino acids. The CDR3 region has the DNA TGTGCCAGCAGCCCCGGACAGGGGAACACTGAAGCTTTCTTT. Amino acid sequence: CASSPGQGNTEAFF.

The V gene is TRBV18, the J gene TRBJ1-4, with D hard to call. The CDR3 loop spans 14 amino acids. With 2 bases removed from V and 3 bases from J, the gap between germline ends came to 7 bases. The germline V gene encodes CDR1 KGHSH and CDR2 LQKENI. The CDR3 nucleotides are TGTGCCAGCTCACCAGGGGAACCTAATGAAAAACTGTTTTTT. Its translation is CASSPGEPNEKLFF.

The chain has TRBV11-2 and TRBJ2-2, with D perhaps matching TRBD2 (5 bases). Looked up from germline, CDR1 is SGHAT and CDR2 is FQNNGV. CDR3 length: 17 amino acids. Trimming left V 0 bases short and J 6 bases short, with 17 bases between. CDR3 region: CASSLDILVPFPGELFF. The CDR3 DNA is TGTGCCAGCAGCTTAGATATACTAGTTCCCTTTCCCGGGGAGCTGTTTTTT.

CDR3 sequence: CASSFQAENEKLFF. The CDR3 DNA sequence: TGCGCCAGCAGCTTCCAGGCTGAAAATGAAAAACTGTTTTTT. V and J are TRBV5-1 and TRBJ1-4, with D uncertain. The CDR3 length is 14 residues. V was cut by 2 bases and J by 5 bases, with 10 bases left in between. In germline, CDR1 is SGHRS, CDR2 YFSETQ.

The chain recombines TRBV7-2 with TRBJ2-2, with 11 bases identical to TRBD1. Per germline, CDR1 SGHTA and CDR2 FQGNSA. The CDR3 sequence is 14 residues long. The J segment lost 7 bases and the V segment lost 4 bases, leaving 2 bases of the junction unmatched. The CDR3, as DNA: TGTGCCAGCAGCTGGGGACAGGGGGGCGGGGAGCTGTTTTTT. As protein: CASSWGQGGGELFF. Based on the CDR3 plus reference TRBV7-2 and TRBJ2-2, the full variable domain is GAGVSQSPSNKVTEKGKDVELRCDPISGHTALYWYRQSLGQGLEFLIYFQGNSAPDKSGLPSDRFSAERTGGSVSTLTIQRTQQEDSAVYLCASSWGQGGGELFFGEGSRLTVL.

The J gene is TRBJ1-1, the V gene TRBV7-3, with TRBD1 matching 12 bases. Germline V lookup: CDR1 SGHTA, CDR2 FQGTGA. The CDR3 is 17 amino acids. Trimming cost V 4 bases and J 6 bases; bases outside gene matches: 12. CDR3 DNA: TGTGCCAGCAGCTATGGGACAGGGGGCGTGGGATCCCCTGAAGCTTTCTTT. It codes for CASSYGTGGVGSPEAFF.

A few counts support this clone. The chain recombines TRBV19 with TRBJ1-6, with D perhaps TRBD1 (5 bases). CDR1 LNHDA and CDR2 SQIVND come from the germline V gene (reference sequence). The CDR3 runs 15 residues. The V and J ends lost 0 bases and 13 bases respectively, with 16 bases between them. The CDR3 DNA reads TGTGCCAGTAGTATAGACGGGGCGGAGAAGGGGCCCCTCCACTTT. Translated, it gives CASSIDGAEKGPLHF. The full variable domain, its missing parts supplied by reference TRBV19 and TRBJ1-6, is DGGITQSPKYLFRKEGQNVTLSCEQNLNHDAMYWYRQDPGQGLRLIYYSQIVNDFQKGDIAEGYSVSREKKESFPLTVTSAQKNPTAFYLCASSIDGAEKGPLHFGNGTRLTVT.

The chain uses TRBV9 and TRBJ1-3; 11 nucleotides line up with TRBD1. The CDR3 runs to 16 residues. Germline CDR1 SGDLS, CDR2 YYNGEE. V gave up 5 bases and J gave up 2 bases; unmatched junction bases: 6. CDR3 in DNA: TGTGCCAGCAGTCCAAGGACAGGGGGCACTGGAAACACCATATATTTT. Translation gives CASSPRTGGTGNTIYF. The variable domain in full, completed from reference TRBV9 and TRBJ1-3, reads DSGVTQTPKHLITATGQRVTLRCSPRSGDLSVYWYQQSLDQGLQFLIQYYNGEERAKGNILERFSAQQFPDLHSELNLSSLELGDSALYFCASSPRTGGTGNTIYFGEGSWLTVV.

The chain has TRBV11-3 and TRBJ2-5, with 9 bases lining up with TRBD2. CDR1 SGHNT and CDR2 YENEEA come from the germline V gene. The V segment lost 3 bases and the J segment 7 bases; nucleotides outside the gene matches: 6. The CDR3 extends over 14 amino acids. The CDR3 sequence: CASSLERGAGTQYF. The CDR3 bases are TGTGCCAGCAGCTTGGAGCGGGGGGCGGGGACCCAGTACTTC.

J is TRBJ2-7 and V is TRBV10-3; 10 nucleotides line up with TRBD1. V gave up 5 bases and J gave up 6 bases; unmatched junction bases: 7. Germline V gene sequence: CDR1 ENHRY, CDR2 SYGVKD. CDR3 length: 14 amino acids. CDR3 sequence (DNA): TGTGCCATCAGTTGGGACAGGGGAATGGGCGAGCAGTACTTC. This gives the protein CAISWDRGMGEQYF.

The J gene is TRBJ2-5, the V gene TRBV4-1, with 9 bases matching TRBD1. CDR1 and CDR2 (germline): MGHRA, YSYEKL. Germline trimming cut 5 bases from V and 3 bases from J; bases unmatched to any gene: 10. The CDR3 covers 16 residues. CDR3 sequence: CASSTPTDRGEETQYF. CDR3 DNA: TGCGCCAGCAGCACCCCCACGGACAGGGGCGAAGAGACCCAGTACTTC.

The chain uses TRBV5-1 and TRBJ2-7; no firm D call. The CDR3 is made up of 13 amino acids. Between the trimmed V and J ends, which lost 0 bases and 7 bases, there was a span of 11 bases. The germline gives CDR1 SGHRS, CDR2 YFSETQ. In nucleotides, the CDR3 is TGCGCCAGCAGCTTGGATGGTTCCTCTGAGCAGTACTTC. Translating gives CASSLDGSSEQYF.

This chain joins TRBV4-3 and TRBJ2-2, with D unclear. The CDR3 runs to 13 residues. Germline lookup yields CDR1 LGHNA and CDR2 YSLEER. V was cut by 1 base and J by 7 bases, with 7 bases left in between. The DNA of the CDR3 is TGCGCCAGCAGCCAAGGTGGAATCGGGGAGCTGTTTTTT. Translating it yields CASSQGGIGELFF.

The V and J genes are TRBV15 and TRBJ2-7, with D hard to call. Germline assignment: CDR1 LNHNV and CDR2 YYDKDF (reference sequence). The length of the CDR3 is 14 residues. Deletions cut 1 base from V and 5 bases from J, with 12 bases between. Here the CDR3 reads CATSRGGDWDEQYF. CDR3 coding DNA: TGTGCCACCAGCAGAGGTGGGGATTGGGACGAGCAGTACTTC.

The chain has TRBV6-5 and TRBJ2-1; 7 bases map to TRBD1. V was pared by 3 bases and J by 5 bases, with 4 bases of the junction left unmatched. The CDR3 spans 14 residues. In germline, CDR1 is MNHEY, CDR2 SVGAGI. In nucleotides, the CDR3 is TGTGCCAGCAGTTATTATAGGGGGCACAATGAGCAGTTCTTC. Amino acid sequence: CASSYYRGHNEQFF.

This clone occurred many times. The chain carries TRBV27 and TRBJ1-5; no clear D. The V end lost 7 bases, the J end lost 0 bases, and 10 bases lay between the germline ends. CDR3 length: 14 amino acids. Germline V gene data show CDR1 as MNHEY and CDR2 as SMNVEV (reference sequence). CDR3 protein: CASKPDYSNQPQHF. CDR3 DNA sequence: TGTGCCAGCAAACCAGATTATAGCAATCAGCCCCAGCATTTT.

The rearrangement joins TRBV7-9 to TRBJ2-2, with TRBD1 matching 8 bases. V gave up 2 bases and J gave up 3 bases; unmatched junction bases: 8. The CDR3 consists of 17 residues. Germline values: CDR1 SEHNR, CDR2 FQNEAQ (reference sequence). CDR3 nucleotide sequence: TGTGCCAGCAGCTTACGGGCAGGGGGCGCCTACACCGGGGAGCTGTTTTTT. This codes for CASSLRAGGAYTGELFF.